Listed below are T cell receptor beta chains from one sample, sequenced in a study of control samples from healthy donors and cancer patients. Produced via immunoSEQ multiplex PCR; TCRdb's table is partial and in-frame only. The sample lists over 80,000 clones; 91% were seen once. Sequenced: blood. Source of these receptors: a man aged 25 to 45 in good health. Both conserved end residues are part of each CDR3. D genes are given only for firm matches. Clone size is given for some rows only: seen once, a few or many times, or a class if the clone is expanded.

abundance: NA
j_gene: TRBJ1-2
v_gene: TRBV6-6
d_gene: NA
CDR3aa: CASSHNWTPRDSYGYTF
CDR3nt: TGTGCCAGCAGTCACAACTGGACACCTAGAGACTCCTATGGCTACACCTTC

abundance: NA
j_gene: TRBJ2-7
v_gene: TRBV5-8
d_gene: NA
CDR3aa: CASSLRDGSYEQYF
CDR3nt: TGTGCCAGCAGCTTACGGGACGGCTCCTACGAGCAGTACTTC

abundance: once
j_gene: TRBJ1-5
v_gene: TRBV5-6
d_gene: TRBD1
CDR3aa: CASSTGQGPNQPQHF
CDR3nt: TGTGCCAGCAGCACGGGACAGGGGCCCAATCAGCCCCAGCATTTT

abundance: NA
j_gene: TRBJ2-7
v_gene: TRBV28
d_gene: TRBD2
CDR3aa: CASSPEVAGGVHEQYF
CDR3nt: TGTGCCAGCAGTCCCGAAGTAGCGGGGGGGGTCCACGAGCAGTACTTC

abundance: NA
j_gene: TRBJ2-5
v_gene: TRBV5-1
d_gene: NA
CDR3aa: CASSMAGNQETQYF
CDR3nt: TGCGCCAGCAGCATGGCGGGGAACCAAGAGACCCAGTACTTC

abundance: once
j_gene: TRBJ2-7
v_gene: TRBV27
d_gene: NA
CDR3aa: CASTEVGGEQYF
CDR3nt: TGTGCCAGCACTGAGGTGGGGGGAGAGCAGTACTTC

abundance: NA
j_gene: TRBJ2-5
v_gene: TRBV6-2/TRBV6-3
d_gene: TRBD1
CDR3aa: CASSSPGTGYGTQYF
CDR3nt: TGTGCCAGCAGCTCCCCCGGGACAGGGTACGGGACCCAGTACTTC

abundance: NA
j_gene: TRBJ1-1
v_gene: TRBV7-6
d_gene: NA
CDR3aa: CASSLALKDEAFF
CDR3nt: TGTGCCAGCAGCTTAGCGCTTAAAGATGAAGCTTTCTTT

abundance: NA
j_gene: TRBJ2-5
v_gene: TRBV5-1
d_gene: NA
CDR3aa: CASSRTREETQYF
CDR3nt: TGCGCCAGCAGCCGTACCAGGGAAGAGACCCAGTACTTC

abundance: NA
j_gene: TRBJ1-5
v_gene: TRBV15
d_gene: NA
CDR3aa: CATSRDGGSQPQHF
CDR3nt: TGTGCCACCAGCAGAGATGGAGGGAGCCAGCCCCAGCATTTT

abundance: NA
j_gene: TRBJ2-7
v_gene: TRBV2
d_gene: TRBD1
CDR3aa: CASSGDRVLHEQYF
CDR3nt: TGTGCCAGCAGTGGAGACAGGGTTCTTCACGAGCAGTACTTC

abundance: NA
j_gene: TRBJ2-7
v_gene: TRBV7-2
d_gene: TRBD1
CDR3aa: CASSSGTGTYEQYF
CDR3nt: TGTGCCAGCAGCTCCGGGACAGGGACATACGAGCAGTACTTC

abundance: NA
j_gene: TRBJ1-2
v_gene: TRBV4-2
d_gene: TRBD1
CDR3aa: CASSHVTDRGSYGYTF
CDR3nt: TGTGCCAGCAGCCACGTTACGGACAGGGGCTCGTATGGCTACACCTTC

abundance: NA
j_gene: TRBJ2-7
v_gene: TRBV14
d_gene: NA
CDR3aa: CASSQGSGGLSYEQYF
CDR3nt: TGTGCCAGCAGCCAAGGCAGTGGCGGGCTCTCCTACGAGCAGTACTTC

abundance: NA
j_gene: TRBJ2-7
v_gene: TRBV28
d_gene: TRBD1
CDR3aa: CASSRDSRYEQYF
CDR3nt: TGTGCCAGCAGTCGGGACAGCAGATACGAGCAGTACTTC

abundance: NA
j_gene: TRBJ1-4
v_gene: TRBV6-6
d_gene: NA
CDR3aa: CASSQGSANEKLFF
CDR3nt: TGTGCCAGCAGTCAGGGATCTGCTAATGAAAAACTGTTTTTT

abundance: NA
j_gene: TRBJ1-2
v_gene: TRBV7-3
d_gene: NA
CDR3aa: CASSLNPDSAYGYTF
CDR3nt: TGTGCCAGCAGCTTAAACCCGGACAGCGCCTATGGCTACACCTTC

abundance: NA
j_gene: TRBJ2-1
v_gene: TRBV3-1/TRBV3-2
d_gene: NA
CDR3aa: CASSPGLPSSYNEQFF
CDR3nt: TGTGCCAGCAGCCCGGGACTCCCGAGCTCCTACAATGAGCAGTTCTTC

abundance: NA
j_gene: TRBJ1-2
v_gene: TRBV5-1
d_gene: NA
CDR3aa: CASSLTGTSYGYTF
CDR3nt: TGCGCCAGCAGCTTGACGGGTACCAGTTATGGCTACACCTTC

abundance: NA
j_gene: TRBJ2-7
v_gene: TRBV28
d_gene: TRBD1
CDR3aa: CASSLPSDRDRSSYEQYF
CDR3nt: TGTGCCAGCAGTTTACCTTCGGACCGGGACAGGTCGTCCTACGAGCAGTACTTC

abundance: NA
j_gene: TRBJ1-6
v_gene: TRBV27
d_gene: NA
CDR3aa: CASSYRTVPRSPLHF
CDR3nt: TGTGCCAGCAGTTACAGGACGGTCCCTAGGTCACCCCTCCACTTT

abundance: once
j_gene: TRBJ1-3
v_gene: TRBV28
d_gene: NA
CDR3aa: CASSTSGAGNTIYF
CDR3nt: TGTGCCAGCAGCACTTCAGGGGCTGGAAACACCATATATTTT

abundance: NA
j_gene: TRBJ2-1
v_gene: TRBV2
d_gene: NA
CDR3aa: CASRGSYNEQFF
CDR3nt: TGTGCCAGCAGAGGATCGTACAATGAGCAGTTCTTC

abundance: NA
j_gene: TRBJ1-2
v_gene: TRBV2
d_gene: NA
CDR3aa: CASGEYGYTF
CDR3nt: TGTGCCAGCGGAGAATATGGCTACACCTTC